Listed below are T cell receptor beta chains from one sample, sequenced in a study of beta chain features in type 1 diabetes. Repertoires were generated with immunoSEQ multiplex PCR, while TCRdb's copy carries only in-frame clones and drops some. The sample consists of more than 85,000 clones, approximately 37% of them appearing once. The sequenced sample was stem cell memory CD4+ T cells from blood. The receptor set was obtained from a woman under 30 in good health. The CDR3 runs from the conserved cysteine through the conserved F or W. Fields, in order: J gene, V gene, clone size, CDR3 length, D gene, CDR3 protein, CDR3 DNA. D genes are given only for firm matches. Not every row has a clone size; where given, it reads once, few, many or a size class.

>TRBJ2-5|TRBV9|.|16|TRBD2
CASSVGAGGVTETQYF
TGTGCCAGCAGCGTAGGAGCGGGAGGAGTGACTGAGACCCAGTACTTC
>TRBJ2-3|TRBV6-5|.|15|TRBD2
CASSATSGSADTQYF
TGTGCCAGCAGTGCGACTAGCGGGAGTGCAGATACGCAGTATTTT
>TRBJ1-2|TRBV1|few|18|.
CTSSQGRQGQGALYGYTF
TGCACCAGCAGCCAAGGGAGACAGGGGCAAGGGGCTCTCTATGGCTACACCTTC
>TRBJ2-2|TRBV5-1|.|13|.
CASSLTKPGELFF
TGCGCCAGCAGCTTGACTAAGCCCGGGGAGCTGTTTTTT
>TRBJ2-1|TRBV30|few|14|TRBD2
CAWNKAGGYNEQFF
TGTGCCTGGAATAAAGCGGGAGGCTACAATGAGCAGTTCTTC
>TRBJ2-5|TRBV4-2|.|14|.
CASSQEWLQETQYF
TGTGCCAGCAGCCAAGAATGGCTCCAAGAGACCCAGTACTTC
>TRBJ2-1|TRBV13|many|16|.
CASSSSRLGGGNEQFF
TGTGCCAGCAGCTCCTCTCGACTAGGTGGCGGAAATGAGCAGTTCTTC
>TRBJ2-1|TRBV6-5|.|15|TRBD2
CASSYSLAGGNEQFF
TGTGCCAGCAGTTACTCGCTAGCGGGAGGGAATGAGCAGTTCTTC
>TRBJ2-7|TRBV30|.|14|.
CAWRTGIGPSEQYF
TGTGCCTGGAGAACAGGGATAGGCCCTAGCGAGCAGTACTTC
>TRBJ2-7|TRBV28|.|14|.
CASSSPGWGREQYF
TGTGCCAGCAGTTCCCCGGGTTGGGGGCGCGAGCAGTACTTC
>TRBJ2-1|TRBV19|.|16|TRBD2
CASSIKTSGAYNEQFF
TGTGCCAGTAGTATAAAGACTAGCGGGGCCTACAATGAGCAGTTCTTC
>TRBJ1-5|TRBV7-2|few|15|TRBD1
CASSSTGGRFEPQHF
TGTGCCAGCAGCTCAACAGGGGGCCGGTTCGAGCCCCAGCATTTT
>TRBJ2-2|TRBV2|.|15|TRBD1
CASSADRGFTGELFF
TGTGCCAGCAGTGCCGACAGGGGGTTCACCGGGGAGCTGTTTTTT
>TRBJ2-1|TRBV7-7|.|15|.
CASSYRLDSYNEQFF
TGTGCCAGCAGCTATCGACTAGACTCCTACAATGAGCAGTTCTTC
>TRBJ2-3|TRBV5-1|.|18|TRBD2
CASSLDRAGGLSTDTQYF
TGCGCCAGCAGCTTGGATCGAGCGGGAGGGCTAAGCACAGATACGCAGTATTTT
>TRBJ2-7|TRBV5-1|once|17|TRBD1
CASSSFWDGQGANEQYF
TGCGCCAGCAGCTCGTTTTGGGACGGACAGGGGGCTAACGAGCAGTACTTC
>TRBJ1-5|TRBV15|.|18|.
CATSSGGAGLYSNQPQHF
TGTGCCACCAGCAGTGGGGGGGCCGGACTGTATAGCAATCAGCCCCAGCATTTT
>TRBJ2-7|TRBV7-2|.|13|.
CASSLEGRNLQYF
TGTGCCAGCAGCTTAGAAGGCAGGAACTTACAGTACTTC
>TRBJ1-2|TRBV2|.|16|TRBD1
CASSRDRVPFNYGYTF
TGTGCCAGCAGCCGGGACAGGGTTCCCTTTAACTATGGCTACACCTTC
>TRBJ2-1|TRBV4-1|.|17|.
CASSQDSRGSSYNEQFF
TGCGCCAGCAGCCAAGATTCGCGAGGAAGCTCCTACAATGAGCAGTTCTTC
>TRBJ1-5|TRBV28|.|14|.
CASRTQGPSQPQHF
TGTGCCAGCAGAACTCAGGGGCCGAGTCAGCCCCAGCATTTT
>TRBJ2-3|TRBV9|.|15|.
CASSVVASGTDTQYF
TGTGCCAGCAGCGTAGTGGCTTCTGGCACAGATACGCAGTATTTT
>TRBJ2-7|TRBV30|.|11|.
CAWSLRGEQYF
TGTGCCTGGAGTTTACGCGGCGAGCAGTACTTC
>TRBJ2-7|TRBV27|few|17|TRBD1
CASSLSHWGQLSYEQYF
TGTGCCAGCAGTTTATCCCATTGGGGACAGCTGAGCTACGAGCAGTACTTC
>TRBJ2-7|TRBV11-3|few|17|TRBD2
CASSPGGGSTSPYEQYF
TGTGCCAGCAGCCCGGGAGGGGGATCCACGTCGCCCTACGAGCAGTACTTC
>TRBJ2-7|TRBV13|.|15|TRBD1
CASSTYDRDPYEQYF
TGTGCCAGCAGCACCTACGACAGGGACCCCTACGAGCAGTACTTC
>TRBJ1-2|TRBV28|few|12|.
CASTGANYGYTF
TGTGCCAGCACGGGAGCTAACTATGGCTACACCTTC
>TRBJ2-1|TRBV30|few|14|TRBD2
CAWRGLAGGKEQFF
TGTGCCTGGAGAGGACTAGCGGGAGGGAAGGAGCAGTTCTTC